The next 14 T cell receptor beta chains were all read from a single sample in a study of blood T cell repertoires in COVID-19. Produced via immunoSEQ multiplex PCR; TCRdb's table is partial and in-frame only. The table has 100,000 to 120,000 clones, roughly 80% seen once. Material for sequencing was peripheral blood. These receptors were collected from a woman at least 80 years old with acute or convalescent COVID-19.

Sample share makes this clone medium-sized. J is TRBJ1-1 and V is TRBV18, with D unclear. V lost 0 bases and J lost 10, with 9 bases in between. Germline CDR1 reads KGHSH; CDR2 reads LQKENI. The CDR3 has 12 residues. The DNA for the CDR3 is TGTGCCAGCTCACCACCGCGACAAGGAGCTTTCTTT. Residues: CASSPPRQGAFF.

The CDR3 nucleotides are TGTGCCAGCACAAAGACAGCTAGGGGGATGAACACTGAAGCTTTCTTT. The encoded protein is CASTKTARGMNTEAFF. The gene calls are TRBV25-1 and TRBJ1-1; the D gene is possibly TRBD1 (6 bases). V was cut by 7 bases and J by 0 bases, with 18 bases left in between. This CDR3 is built from 16 residues. Germline V gene lookup returns CDR1 MGHDK and CDR2 SYGVNS.

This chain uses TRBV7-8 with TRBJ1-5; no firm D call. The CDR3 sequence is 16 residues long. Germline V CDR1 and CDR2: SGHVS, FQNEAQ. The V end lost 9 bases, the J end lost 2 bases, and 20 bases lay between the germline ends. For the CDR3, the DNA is TGTGCCAGTATGCCCCGGTTGGTGTATGGCAATCAGCCCCAGCATTTT. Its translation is CASMPRLVYGNQPQHF. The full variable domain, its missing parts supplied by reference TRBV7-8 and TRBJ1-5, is GAGVSQSPRYKVAKRGQDVALRCDPISGHVSLFWYQQALGQGPEFLTYFQNEAQLDKSGLPSDRFFAERPEGSVSTLKIQRTQQEDSAVYLCASMPRLVYGNQPQHFGDGTRLSIL.

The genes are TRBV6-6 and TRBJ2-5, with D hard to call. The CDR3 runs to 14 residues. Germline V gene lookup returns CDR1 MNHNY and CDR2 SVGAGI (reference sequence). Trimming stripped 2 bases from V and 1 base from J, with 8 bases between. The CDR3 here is CASSYTGPQETQYF. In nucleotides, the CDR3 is TGTGCCAGCAGTTACACGGGTCCCCAAGAGACCCAGTACTTC.

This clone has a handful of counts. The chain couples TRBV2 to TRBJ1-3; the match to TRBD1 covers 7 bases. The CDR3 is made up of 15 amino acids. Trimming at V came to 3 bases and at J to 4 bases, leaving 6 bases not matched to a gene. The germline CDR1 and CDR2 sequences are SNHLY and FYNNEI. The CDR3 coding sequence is TGTGCCAGCAGTGATCGCTGGACAGGAGGAAACACCATATATTTT. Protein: CASSDRWTGGNTIYF.

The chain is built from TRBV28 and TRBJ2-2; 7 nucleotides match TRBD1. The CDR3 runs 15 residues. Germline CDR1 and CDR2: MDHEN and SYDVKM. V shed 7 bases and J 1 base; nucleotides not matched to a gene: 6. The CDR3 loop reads CASTKGTVNTGELFF. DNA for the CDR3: TGTGCCAGCACTAAGGGGACAGTGAACACCGGGGAGCTGTTTTTT.

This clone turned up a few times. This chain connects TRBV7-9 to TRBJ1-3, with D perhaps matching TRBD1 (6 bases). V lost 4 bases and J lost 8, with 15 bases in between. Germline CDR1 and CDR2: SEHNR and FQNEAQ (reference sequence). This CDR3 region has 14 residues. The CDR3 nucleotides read TGTGCCAGCAGCTCGTACCCTACAGGGTACACCATATATTTT. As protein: CASSSYPTGYTIYF.

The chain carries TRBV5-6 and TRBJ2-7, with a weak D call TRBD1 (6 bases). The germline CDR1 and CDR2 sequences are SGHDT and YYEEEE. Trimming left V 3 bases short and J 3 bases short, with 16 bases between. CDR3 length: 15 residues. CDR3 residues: CASSSFQGINYEQYF. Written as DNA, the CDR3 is TGTGCCAGCAGCTCATTCCAGGGGATAAACTACGAGCAGTACTTC.

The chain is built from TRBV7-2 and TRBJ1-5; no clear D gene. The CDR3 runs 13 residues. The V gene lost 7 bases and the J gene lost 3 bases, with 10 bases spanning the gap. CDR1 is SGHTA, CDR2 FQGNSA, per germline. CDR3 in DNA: TGTGCCAGCACCCTAAGCGTCAATCAGCCCCAGCATTTT. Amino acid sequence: CASTLSVNQPQHF.

The CDR3 spells CASSPAGMYEQYV. The DNA of the CDR3 is TGTGCCAGCTCACCAGCCGGGATGTACGAGCAGTACGTC. The chain recombines TRBV18 with TRBJ2-7; tentatively, D is TRBD2 (5 bases). The germline gives CDR1 KGHSH, CDR2 LQKENI. The CDR3 covers 13 residues. The V gene lost 2 bases and the J gene lost 4 bases, with 9 bases spanning the gap.

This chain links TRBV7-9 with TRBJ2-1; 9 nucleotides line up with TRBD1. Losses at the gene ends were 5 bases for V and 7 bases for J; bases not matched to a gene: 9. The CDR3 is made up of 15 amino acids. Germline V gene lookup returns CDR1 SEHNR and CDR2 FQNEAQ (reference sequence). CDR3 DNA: TGTGCCAGCAGCCGACCGGGACAGGGAAGAAATGAGCAGTTCTTC. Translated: CASSRPGQGRNEQFF.

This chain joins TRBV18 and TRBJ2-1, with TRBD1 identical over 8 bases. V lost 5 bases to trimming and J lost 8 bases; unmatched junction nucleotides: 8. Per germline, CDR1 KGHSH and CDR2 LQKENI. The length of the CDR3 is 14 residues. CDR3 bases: TGTGCCAGCTCATGGCAGGGGGCTGAGTATGAGCAGTTCTTC. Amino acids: CASSWQGAEYEQFF.

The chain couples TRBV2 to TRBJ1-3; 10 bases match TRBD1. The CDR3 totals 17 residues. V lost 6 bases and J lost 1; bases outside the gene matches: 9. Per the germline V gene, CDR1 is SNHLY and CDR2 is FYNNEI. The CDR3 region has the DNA TGTGCCAGCAGAGCAACCCGGGACAGGGGTTCTGGAAACACCATATATTTT. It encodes CASRATRDRGSGNTIYF.

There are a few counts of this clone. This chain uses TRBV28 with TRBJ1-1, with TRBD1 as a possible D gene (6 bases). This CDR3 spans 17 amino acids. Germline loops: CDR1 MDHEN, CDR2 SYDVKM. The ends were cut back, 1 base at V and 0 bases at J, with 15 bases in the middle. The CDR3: CASSLFFRTEMNTEAFF. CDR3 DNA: TGTGCCAGCAGTTTATTCTTTAGGACAGAGATGAACACTGAAGCTTTCTTT.